The 29 T cell receptor beta chains listed next were all sequenced from one sample in a study of blood T cell repertoires in COVID-19. Some clones are missing from TCRdb's copy, which holds only in-frame ones; the method was immunoSEQ multiplex PCR. The sample has around 70,000 clones, about 89% seen once. What was sequenced was peripheral blood. The receptors come from a man in his 60s with acute or convalescent COVID-19.

This chain links TRBV5-1 with TRBJ1-5; no firm D call. The CDR3 totals 14 residues. Trimming took 0 bases from V and 2 from J, leaving 6 bases between them. In germline, CDR1 is SGHRS, CDR2 YFSETQ. The CDR3 nucleotides read TGCGCCAGCAGCTTGGGAGATGGCAATCAGCCCCAGCATTTT. It is translated as CASSLGDGNQPQHF.

The rearrangement uses TRBV5-5 and TRBJ2-3; D possibly corresponds to TRBD2 (5 bases). Trimming took 5 bases from V and 7 from J, leaving 11 bases between them. Germline loops: CDR1 SGHKS, CDR2 YYEKEE (reference sequence). The CDR3 is 12 residues long. The DNA of the CDR3 is TGTGCCAGCAGTCAGACGGGGAATACGCAGTATTTT. This sequence encodes CASSQTGNTQYF.

In DNA form, the CDR3 reads TGTGCCACAACGGACAGGAGGAACACTGAAGCTTTCTTT. Translated, it gives CATTDRRNTEAFF. The chain employs TRBV24-1 and TRBJ1-1, with 7 bases that match TRBD1. The J segment lost 1 base and the V segment lost 10 bases, leaving 5 bases of the junction unmatched. Germline values: CDR1 KGHDR, CDR2 SFDVKD. This CDR3 spans 13 amino acids.

This clone showed up just once. This chain uses TRBV2 with TRBJ1-1; 8 bases are shared with TRBD1. The CDR3 runs to 13 residues. V lost 9 bases, J lost 5 bases, and 8 bases stayed unmatched. CDR1 is SNHLY, CDR2 FYNNEI, per germline. In nucleotides, the CDR3 is TGTGCCAGAGGGGGACAGGCTGGAACTGAAGCTTTCTTT. Encoded protein: CARGGQAGTEAFF.

The chain employs TRBV19 and TRBJ1-1, with D perhaps matching TRBD1 (6 bases). The germline V and J ends were trimmed by 3 bases and 0 bases, with 14 bases remaining between them. The germline V gene has CDR1 LNHDA and CDR2 SQIVND (reference sequence). CDR3 length: 16 residues. The CDR3 DNA is TGTGCCAGTAGTATTGGGCAGGGGCCAGTGAACACTGAAGCTTTCTTT. Its protein is CASSIGQGPVNTEAFF.

This rearrangement joins TRBV6-5 to TRBJ2-7; possible D gene TRBD2, 5 bases. The germline V and J ends were trimmed by 2 bases and 5 bases, with 19 bases remaining between them. Germline V lookup: CDR1 MNHEY, CDR2 SVGAGI. The CDR3 covers 16 residues. CDR3 sequence (DNA): TGTGCCAGCAGTTACGCGACGGGCCACGGGGAAGACGAGCAGTACTTC. Translation gives CASSYATGHGEDEQYF.

A few counts support this clone. The CDR3 spells CASSRDRVNQPQHF. The CDR3 DNA follows: TGTGCCAGCAGCCGGGACAGGGTCAATCAGCCCCAGCATTTT. The chain joins TRBV6-5 to TRBJ1-5; 9 bases match TRBD1. This CDR3 has 14 amino acids. Germline V gene sequence: CDR1 MNHEY, CDR2 SVGAGI. After removal of 6 bases from V and 3 bases from J, the junction contained 3 bases not matched to a gene.

V usage is TRBV7-9 and J usage is TRBJ1-5, with D unresolved. Germline CDR1 SEHNR, CDR2 FQNEAQ (reference sequence). The CDR3 has 12 residues. V gave up 3 bases and J gave up 2 bases, with 2 bases separating them. The CDR3 DNA is TGTGCCAGCAGCTTCGGCAATCAGCCCCAGCATTTT. Protein: CASSFGNQPQHF.

The chain employs TRBV29-1 and TRBJ1-1; D perhaps matches TRBD1 (6 bases). The CDR3 consists of 14 residues. Per the germline V gene, CDR1 is SQVTM and CDR2 is ANQGSEA. The V end was cut by 4 bases, the J end by 1 base, with 13 bases between. Here the CDR3 reads CSVADRLRNTEAFF. The CDR3 DNA reads as TGCAGCGTTGCCGACAGGCTGAGGAACACTGAAGCTTTCTTT.

This clone was picked up one time. The V and J genes are TRBV10-2 and TRBJ2-7; D remains unclear. Germline values: CDR1 WSHSY, CDR2 SAAADI. Trimming took off 0 bases at V and 5 bases at J, with 5 bases between the two ends. CDR3 length: 12 residues. The CDR3 loop reads CASSESINEQYF. CDR3 in DNA: TGCGCCAGCAGTGAGTCTATAAACGAGCAGTACTTC.

This chain connects TRBV6-2 or TRBV6-3 to TRBJ2-1, with 12 bases matching TRBD2. CDR1 and CDR2 (germline): MNHEY, SVGEGT. The J segment lost 6 bases and the V segment lost 6 bases, leaving 6 bases of the junction unmatched. The CDR3 totals 15 residues. As DNA, the CDR3 is TGTGCCAGCAGCCAGACTAGCGGGAGAGGCAATGAGCAGTTCTTC. Its translation: CASSQTSGRGNEQFF.

The V call is TRBV5-1, the J call TRBJ2-2; D is possibly TRBD2 (6 bases). The CDR3 is 15 amino acids. CDR1 SGHRS and CDR2 YFSETQ come from the germline V gene. Trimming removed 5 bases from V and 5 bases from J, with 16 bases in between. The CDR3: CASSKEGTGTGELFF. The DNA of the CDR3 is TGCGCCAGCAGTAAGGAGGGGACGGGGACCGGGGAGCTGTTTTTT.

This chain links TRBV5-1 with TRBJ2-7; 11 bases match TRBD1. V lost 9 bases, J lost 2 bases, and 13 bases stayed unmatched. Germline CDR1 is SGHRS and CDR2 is YFSETQ. This CDR3 region has 16 residues. CDR3 loop: CAIWTGGLAGTYEQYF. The CDR3 bases are TGCGCCATCTGGACAGGGGGCCTAGCGGGAACCTACGAGCAGTACTTC.

The CDR3 sequence: CASSFYIQGATNEKLFF. DNA of the CDR3: TGTGCCAGCAGCTTTTATATACAGGGGGCGACTAATGAAAAACTGTTTTTT. The chain links TRBV7-9 to TRBJ1-4, with TRBD1 matching over 9 bases. J lost 2 bases, V lost 3 bases, and 7 bases had no gene match. The CDR3 extends over 17 amino acids. The germline CDR1 and CDR2 sequences are SEHNR and FQNEAQ (reference sequence).

The chain carries TRBV6-6 and TRBJ2-7; 12 bases fit TRBD1. This CDR3 comprises 17 residues. Germline CDR1 MNHNY, CDR2 SVGAGI (reference sequence). V gave up 5 bases and J gave up 6 bases; unmatched junction bases: 14. CDR3 sequence (DNA): TGTGCCAGCAGTCCCCGCTGGGGACAGGGGGCCTCTGGCGAGCAGTACTTC. This codes for CASSPRWGQGASGEQYF.

The rearrangement joins TRBV7-3 to TRBJ2-7; D call uncertain. V was pared by 0 bases and J by 5 bases, with 8 bases between. CDR1 and CDR2 from the germline V gene are SGHTA and FQGTGA. This CDR3 has 13 residues. The CDR3 region is CASSLTPSDEQYF. The CDR3, as DNA: TGTGCCAGCAGCTTAACCCCTTCGGACGAGCAGTACTTC.

V gene TRBV5-1 combines with J gene TRBJ2-1; TRBD2 matches 8 bases. V lost 1 base, J lost 6 bases, and 3 bases stayed unmatched. The CDR3 sequence is 14 residues long. Germline V lookup: CDR1 SGHRS, CDR2 YFSETQ. In DNA form, the CDR3 reads TGCGCCAGCAGCTTGAAAGGGACTAGCAATGAGCAGTTCTTC. Translation: CASSLKGTSNEQFF.

In its sample, this clone was seen a few times. V usage is TRBV20-1 and J usage is TRBJ2-1; D perhaps matches TRBD2 (6 bases). The germline V gene encodes CDR1 DFQATT and CDR2 SNEGSKA (reference sequence). The CDR3 consists of 11 residues. Deletions cut 5 bases from V and 13 bases from J, with 15 bases between. CDR3 residues: CSASTTSSQFF. The CDR3 DNA follows: TGCAGTGCTTCCACCACTAGCAGCCAGTTCTTC.

This chain joins TRBV29-1 and TRBJ2-1, with 11 bases fitting TRBD2. Trimming cost V 0 bases and J 6 bases; bases outside gene matches: 7. CDR1 is SQVTM and CDR2 is ANQGSEA in the germline V gene. The CDR3 sequence is 16 residues long. CDR3 region: CSVEEVAGLAGNEQFF. CDR3 sequence (DNA): TGCAGCGTTGAAGAGGTCGCCGGACTAGCGGGCAATGAGCAGTTCTTC.

This clone was detected once. The chain is built from TRBV24-1 and TRBJ2-7; 7 positions match TRBD1. V gave up 9 bases and J gave up 7 bases; unmatched junction bases: 11. The CDR3 sequence is 13 residues long. CDR1 KGHDR and CDR2 SFDVKD come from the germline V gene. CDR3 loop: CATQTGTTGEQYF. The CDR3 DNA reads as TGTGCCACCCAGACAGGGACCACAGGTGAGCAGTACTTC.

The genes are TRBV19 and TRBJ1-2; 8 bases match TRBD1. V trimming: 6 bases; J trimming: 4 bases; junction bases outside the gene matches: 7. The germline V gene has CDR1 LNHDA and CDR2 SQIVND (reference sequence). The CDR3 has 14 residues. CDR3 sequence reads: CASRVQGDLYGYTF. The CDR3 bases are TGTGCCAGTAGGGTACAGGGGGACCTCTATGGCTACACCTTC.

The chain combines TRBV19 with TRBJ2-7, with a possible D match to TRBD1 (5 bases). Trimming removed 5 bases from V and 0 bases from J, with 14 bases in between. The length of the CDR3 is 15 residues. CDR1 and CDR2 from the germline V gene are LNHDA and SQIVND (reference sequence). The CDR3 here is CASSRTSRASYEQYF. The CDR3 DNA is TGTGCCAGTAGTCGGACGAGCAGGGCCTCCTACGAGCAGTACTTC.

CDR3 nucleotides: TGCAGCGTTGGTGAGCGAGGCCCCGGTTACTACAATGAGCAGTTCTTC. Translated: CSVGERGPGYYNEQFF. The chain couples TRBV29-1 to TRBJ2-1, with D hard to call. CDR3 length equals 16 residues. The germline V gene encodes CDR1 SQVTM and CDR2 ANQGSEA. The V gene lost 4 bases and the J gene lost 3 bases, with 19 bases spanning the gap.

This rearrangement joins TRBV11-2 to TRBJ1-2, with D perhaps matching TRBD1 (5 bases). CDR1 and CDR2 (germline): SGHAT, FQNNGV. This CDR3 spans 12 amino acids. V was clipped by 5 bases and J by 3 bases, with 7 bases between them. The chain's CDR3 is CASSATDYGYTF. CDR3 coding DNA: TGTGCCAGCAGCGCGACAGACTATGGCTACACCTTC.

The CDR3 here is CASSVGQGITYNSPLHF. The CDR3 coding sequence is TGTGCCAGCAGCGTAGGGCAGGGGATCACCTATAATTCACCCCTCCACTTT. V and J are TRBV9 and TRBJ1-6; tentative D call: TRBD1 (6 bases). The CDR3 extends over 17 amino acids. Trimming stripped 0 bases from V and 2 bases from J, with 12 bases between. Germline CDR1 SGDLS, CDR2 YYNGEE.

The chain employs TRBV21-1 and TRBJ2-7; the table's D call of TRBD1 was not tested on the DNA. TRBV21-1 is assigned pseudogene status. CDR3 length: 16 amino acids. The chain's CDR3 is CASSSQTGSIPYEQYF. In nucleotides, the CDR3 is TGTGCCAGCAGCTCTCAGACAGGGTCGATCCCCTACGAGCAGTACTTC.

The V gene is TRBV28, the J gene TRBJ1-6, with 9 bases lining up with TRBD1. V lost 11 bases to trimming and J lost 10 bases; unmatched junction nucleotides: 9. This CDR3 is 13 amino acids long. Germline V gene lookup returns CDR1 MDHEN and CDR2 SYDVKM. CDR3 sequence reads: CAAGTGRYSPLHF. The CDR3 DNA follows: TGTGCCGCCGGGACAGGGCGGTACTCACCCCTCCACTTT.

In its sample, this clone was seen once. V usage is TRBV19 and J usage is TRBJ2-5, with a possible D match to TRBD1 (7 bases). V was pared by 1 base and J by 11 bases, with 11 bases between. CDR3 size: 12 residues. In germline, CDR1 is LNHDA, CDR2 SQIVND (reference sequence). DNA of the CDR3: TGTGCCAGTAGTATAGGGGAGGACAGGCAGTACTTC. Its translation: CASSIGEDRQYF.

The chain is built from TRBV30 and TRBJ1-6, with a weak D call TRBD1 (6 bases). Germline assignment: CDR1 GTSNPN and CDR2 SVGIG (reference sequence). V lost 8 bases and J lost 5, with 10 bases in between. The CDR3 has 12 residues. The CDR3 loop reads CARDTNNSPLHF. Here the CDR3 DNA reads TGTGCCAGGGACACCAATAATTCACCCCTCCACTTT. The full variable domain, with the rest looked up from reference TRBV30 and TRBJ1-6, is SQTIHQWPATLVQPVGSPLSLECTVEGTSNPNLYWYRQAAGRGLQLLFYSVGIGQISSEVPQNLSASRPQDRQFILSSKKLLLSDSGFYLCARDTNNSPLHFGNGTRLTVT.